One and the same sample provided the 27 T cell receptor beta chains below, sequenced in a study of blood T cell repertoires in COVID-19. Assay used: immunoSEQ multiplex PCR; TCRdb lists only in-frame clones, some missing. Among roughly 35,000 clones listed, about 85% were seen once. Sequencing used peripheral blood. These TCRs come from a human donor with acute or convalescent COVID-19. The donor label of this sample is uncertain.

This clone was counted once. This sequence joins TRBV28 and TRBJ2-3, with 15 positions matching TRBD2. Germline CDR1 and CDR2: MDHEN and SYDVKM. Trimming cost V 5 bases and J 7 bases; bases outside gene matches: 7. This CDR3 comprises 16 residues. The CDR3 DNA is TGTGCCAGCAGTAACGGACTAGCGGGGGGGCGCCATACGCAGTATTTT. This sequence encodes CASSNGLAGGRHTQYF.

Of note for this clone: A junction end diverges from the germline sequence, so it may reflect a read error. This rearrangement joins TRBV7-7 to TRBJ2-7; 7 nucleotides line up with TRBD2. This CDR3 spans 15 amino acids. Germline V lookup: CDR1 SSHAT, CDR2 FNYEAQ (reference sequence). The CDR3 DNA reads as TGTGCTAGCAGCTTAGCAGGCGGACTAGGTTACGAGCAGTACTTC. Protein sequence: CASSLAGGLGYEQYF.

The rearrangement uses TRBV12-5 and TRBJ2-7, with 7 bases lining up with TRBD1. The CDR3 is made up of 19 amino acids. V was clipped by 6 bases and J by 0 bases; unmatched bases: 20. Germline V gene lookup returns CDR1 LGHNT and CDR2 FRNRAP. The CDR3 coding sequence is TGTGCTAGTGGCGACTCCCGGGACAGACTACGGACAGGCTCCTACGAGCAGTACTTC. Its protein product is CASGDSRDRLRTGSYEQYF.

This clone showed up just once. The chain carries TRBV4-2 and TRBJ2-3; D remains ambiguous. Trimming took 1 base from V and 0 from J, leaving 8 bases between them. CDR3 length: 15 residues. Germline V gene sequence: CDR1 LGHNA, CDR2 YNFKEQ. CDR3 coding DNA: TGTGCCAGCAGCCAAGTAAGCCAAAGCACAGATACGCAGTATTTT. Translated: CASSQVSQSTDTQYF.

This clone was picked up one time. The chain recombines TRBV21-1 with TRBJ2-3; the tabulated D call, TRBD2, remains unverified against the DNA. TRBV21-1 is a documented pseudogene. This CDR3 is 14 amino acids long. The CDR3 here is CASSKTSLTDTQYF. CDR3 sequence (DNA): TGTGCCAGCAGCAAGACTAGCCTCACAGATACGCAGTATTTT.

The gene calls are TRBV19 and TRBJ2-7; TRBD1 matches 10 bases. CDR1 LNHDA and CDR2 SQIVND come from the germline V gene (reference sequence). This CDR3 has 16 residues. V lost 5 bases to trimming and J lost 2 bases; unmatched junction nucleotides: 9. The CDR3: CASSVTTGTGAYEQYF. CDR3 nucleotides: TGTGCCAGTAGTGTGACTACCGGGACAGGGGCCTACGAGCAGTACTTC.

The chain links TRBV10-3 to TRBJ2-1, with TRBD2 matching 10 bases. V shed 10 bases, J shed 7 bases, and the junction held 7 bases outside the gene matches. Germline V gene data show CDR1 as ENHRY and CDR2 as SYGVKD. The CDR3 consists of 13 residues. The CDR3 nucleotides are TGTGCCAACAGCGGGGGGGCAGAGAATGAGCAGTTCTTC. Its protein is CANSGGAENEQFF.

The rearrangement links TRBV18 to TRBJ2-3; TRBD1 might be the D (6 bases). Trimming shortened V by 4 bases and J by 0 bases, and 8 bases separated the two germline ends. The CDR3 consists of 14 residues. From germline, CDR1 is KGHSH and CDR2 LQKENI. For the CDR3, the DNA is TGTGCCAGCTCACACAGGGACAGCACAGATACGCAGTATTTT. Its translation is CASSHRDSTDTQYF.

This clone appeared a few times. The V and J genes are TRBV18 and TRBJ1-4; D perhaps matches TRBD1 (5 bases). Germline V gene sequence: CDR1 KGHSH, CDR2 LQKENI. CDR3 length: 15 amino acids. Trimming cost V 3 bases and J 6 bases, with 14 bases left between them. The CDR3, as DNA: TGTGCCAGCTCACCTTACAGGTCCGTAGATGAAAAACTGTTTTTT. It yields the protein CASSPYRSVDEKLFF. Using reference TRBV18 and TRBJ1-4 for the parts outside the CDR3, the full variable domain is NAGVMQNPRHLVRRRGQEARLRCSPMKGHSHVYWYRQLPEEGLKFMVYLQKENIIDESGMPKERFSAEFPKEGPSILRIQQVVRGDSAAYFCASSPYRSVDEKLFFGSGTQLSVL.

The chain carries TRBV24-1 and TRBJ2-1; D is perhaps TRBD2 (7 bases). Trimming stripped 5 bases from V and 2 bases from J, with 12 bases between. Germline-derived CDR1 and CDR2 are KGHDR and SFDVKD. There are 15 residues in the CDR3. CDR3 sequence (DNA): TGTGCCACCAGTGCCGGGGGGCTCCCCTACAATGAGCAGTTCTTC. Its translation is CATSAGGLPYNEQFF.

This chain connects TRBV18 to TRBJ1-4; D might be TRBD1 (6 bases). Per germline, CDR1 KGHSH and CDR2 LQKENI. Trimming took 6 bases from V and 8 from J, leaving 13 bases between them. The CDR3 runs to 13 residues. Here the CDR3 DNA reads TGTGCCAGCTCCCGATCCGGGACAGAAAAACTGTTTTTT. Its translation: CASSRSGTEKLFF.

The gene calls are TRBV6-6 and TRBJ1-5; D ambiguous. This CDR3 comprises 13 residues. Trimming cost V 6 bases and J 4 bases, with 10 bases left between them. CDR1 and CDR2 from the germline V gene are MNHNY and SVGAGI (reference sequence). The CDR3 nucleotides read TGTGCCAGCAGCCCCAAGAGGAATCAGCCCCAGCATTTT. Its translation is CASSPKRNQPQHF.

The J gene is TRBJ1-6, the V gene TRBV6-2 or TRBV6-3; D is possibly TRBD1 (6 bases). CDR1 and CDR2 from the germline V gene are MNHEY and SVGEGT. There are 15 residues in the CDR3. The germline V and J ends were trimmed by 2 bases and 9 bases, with 14 bases remaining between them. The chain's CDR3 is CASSYVGGRSSPLHF. The CDR3 nucleotides are TGTGCCAGCAGTTACGTAGGGGGACGTTCTTCACCCCTCCACTTT.

The V gene is TRBV2, the J gene TRBJ1-5; D might be TRBD1 (6 bases). Germline loops: CDR1 SNHLY, CDR2 FYNNEI. The CDR3 extends over 13 amino acids. V was pared by 5 bases and J by 5 bases, with 10 bases between. The CDR3 loop reads CASSRQGYQPQHF. The CDR3 DNA follows: TGTGCCAGCAGTAGGCAGGGGTATCAGCCCCAGCATTTT.

The V call is TRBV6-2 or TRBV6-3, the J call TRBJ1-2; 8 nucleotides align to TRBD1. CDR1 and CDR2 (germline): MNHEY, SVGEGT. The CDR3 sequence is 13 residues long. V gave up 6 bases and J gave up 8 bases; unmatched junction bases: 8. CDR3 in DNA: TGTGCCAGCAGCCTGGACAGGGCGACAGGCTACACCTTC. Amino acids: CASSLDRATGYTF.

The J gene is TRBJ2-1, the V gene TRBV7-3; 8 bases line up with TRBD1. Trimming removed 5 bases from V and 4 bases from J; junction bases left unmatched: 7. Germline V gene sequence: CDR1 SGHTA, CDR2 FQGTGA. CDR3 length equals 15 residues. CDR3 sequence: CASSEQGASYNEQFF. The CDR3 DNA is TGTGCCAGCAGCGAGCAGGGGGCCTCTTACAATGAGCAGTTCTTC.

This clone was seen only a few times. This same CDR3 is encoded by further DNA sequences in the sample. This chain connects TRBV11-2 to TRBJ1-5; 7 nucleotides match TRBD1. V shed 5 bases, J shed 3 bases, and the junction held 4 bases outside the gene matches. The CDR3 extends over 14 amino acids. From germline, CDR1 is SGHAT and CDR2 FQNNGV. The CDR3, as DNA: TGTGCCAGCAGCCCCGGGACAGCCAATCAGCCCCAGCATTTT. Its translation is CASSPGTANQPQHF.

The chain joins TRBV9 to TRBJ1-3; perhaps TRBD1 as D (6 bases). V shed 0 bases and J shed 1 base, with 11 bases lying between them. The germline gives CDR1 SGDLS, CDR2 YYNGEE. This CDR3 is 16 amino acids long. CDR3 in amino acids: CASSVDQGQSGNTIYF. The CDR3 DNA reads TGTGCCAGCAGCGTAGATCAGGGGCAGTCTGGAAACACCATATATTTT.

J is TRBJ1-2 and V is TRBV18; perhaps TRBD1 as D (6 bases). V was clipped by 3 bases and J by 6 bases, with 20 bases between them. Germline-derived CDR1 and CDR2 are KGHSH and LQKENI. This CDR3 is built from 16 residues. The CDR3 nucleotides read TGTGCCAGCTCACCTCCTAACGGACAGTTGGGCGATGGCTACACCTTC. Protein: CASSPPNGQLGDGYTF.

The gene calls are TRBV2 and TRBJ2-3; no reliable D call. CDR3 length: 12 residues. CDR1 is SNHLY, CDR2 FYNNEI, per germline. Trimming took off 7 bases at V and 1 base at J, with 6 bases between the two ends. The CDR3 DNA reads TGTGCCAGCATGACTGGCACAGATACGCAGTATTTT. Protein: CASMTGTDTQYF.

This clone was seen more than once but under ten times. The V and J genes are TRBV10-3 and TRBJ1-2; D unclear. The germline gives CDR1 ENHRY, CDR2 SYGVKD. This CDR3 contains 14 residues. Trimming shortened V by 0 bases and J by 2 bases, and 7 bases separated the two germline ends. CDR3 region: CAISESAVNYGYTF. The DNA for the CDR3 is TGTGCCATCAGTGAGTCTGCAGTGAACTATGGCTACACCTTC.

V and J are TRBV7-3 and TRBJ2-1; TRBD2 aligns across 11 bases. The V segment lost 1 base and the J segment 1 base; nucleotides outside the gene matches: 6. Germline lookup yields CDR1 SGHTA and CDR2 FQGTGA. The CDR3 totals 18 residues. In DNA, the CDR3 is TGTGCCAGCAGCTTAAATCCTAGCGGGAGGAAATCCTACAATGAGCAGTTCTTC. Its translation: CASSLNPSGRKSYNEQFF.

The rearrangement uses TRBV6-1 and TRBJ2-1; 10 bases fit TRBD2. Germline V lookup: CDR1 MNHNS, CDR2 SASEGT. The CDR3 has 16 residues. Trimming at V came to 2 bases and at J to 6 bases, leaving 7 bases not matched to a gene. The chain's CDR3 is CASSEKREGHGNEQFF. CDR3 coding DNA: TGTGCCAGCAGTGAAAAGCGGGAGGGCCACGGCAATGAGCAGTTCTTC.

CDR3 protein: CAISSPTSGMYNEQFF. CDR3 coding DNA: TGTGCCATCAGTTCCCCGACTAGCGGGATGTACAATGAGCAGTTCTTC. The chain uses TRBV10-3 and TRBJ2-1; 11 positions agree with TRBD2. V lost 5 bases to trimming and J lost 4 bases; unmatched junction nucleotides: 7. In germline, CDR1 is ENHRY, CDR2 SYGVKD. The CDR3 has 16 amino acids.

The chain carries TRBV19 and TRBJ1-1, with 8 nucleotides matching TRBD1. The ends lost 9 bases at V and 4 bases at J; junction bases unmatched: 4. The germline V gene encodes CDR1 LNHDA and CDR2 SQIVND (reference sequence). The CDR3 contains 12 residues. The CDR3 region is CASNTGGTEAFF. DNA of the CDR3: TGTGCCAGCAATACAGGGGGCACTGAAGCTTTCTTT. Complete variable domain (other parts from reference TRBV19 and TRBJ1-1): DGGITQSPKYLFRKEGQNVTLSCEQNLNHDAMYWYRQDPGQGLRLIYYSQIVNDFQKGDIAEGYSVSREKKESFPLTVTSAQKNPTAFYLCASNTGGTEAFFGQGTRLTVV.

This rearrangement joins TRBV6-5 to TRBJ2-2; 8 bases fit TRBD1. The CDR3 length is 15 residues. The V segment lost 5 bases and the J segment 4 bases; nucleotides outside the gene matches: 6. Germline V CDR1 and CDR2: MNHEY, SVGAGI. The CDR3 sequence is CASSPGQVTTGELFF. DNA for the CDR3: TGTGCCAGCAGTCCGGGACAGGTGACCACCGGGGAGCTGTTTTTT.

CDR3 loop: CASSQHSTGGIEAFF. As DNA, the CDR3 is TGTGCCAGCAGCCAACACTCGACAGGGGGTATTGAAGCTTTCTTT. The rearrangement uses TRBV3-1 (or the pseudogene TRBV3-2) and TRBJ1-1; 9 nucleotides match TRBD1. V trimming: 2 bases; J trimming: 7 bases; junction bases outside the gene matches: 8. The germline CDR1 and CDR2 sequences are LGHDT and YNNKEL (reference sequence). This CDR3 is 15 amino acids long.